Below are 9 T cell receptor beta chains sequenced from a single sample in a study of T cells in tumors after PD-1 blockade. Sequencing was performed with immunoSEQ multiplex PCR; in TCRdb, only in-frame clones are kept and a portion is missing. The top ten hold about 4.8% of the sample, which has about 63,000 clones, around two thirds seen once. The sample in question was PBMCs, obtained after anti-PD-1 treatment. The receptors originated from a human donor with basal cell carcinoma.

The chain couples TRBV3-1 (or the pseudogene TRBV3-2) to TRBJ1-3; the D is unclear. The V end was cut by 1 base, the J end by 4 bases, with 8 bases between. The CDR3 is 14 amino acids. CDR1 is LGHDT and CDR2 is YNNKEL in the germline V gene (reference sequence). CDR3 DNA: TGTGCCAGCAGCCAAGCAAGTAAAGGAAACACCATATATTTT. It yields the protein CASSQASKGNTIYF.

The chain employs TRBV29-1 and TRBJ2-3, with D perhaps given as TRBD1 or TRBD2 (5 bases each). Germline V gene lookup returns CDR1 SQVTM and CDR2 ANQGSEA. CDR3 length equals 14 residues. Between the trimmed V and J ends, which lost 3 bases and 4 bases, there was a span of 14 bases. DNA of the CDR3: TGCAGCGTTGAGGACGGGGCAGGGCCAGATACGCAGTATTTT. It translates to CSVEDGAGPDTQYF.

The rearrangement uses TRBV29-1 and TRBJ2-3; D is undetermined. The CDR3 has 16 residues. Germline V CDR1 and CDR2: SQVTM, ANQGSEA. Trimming removed 4 bases from V and 2 bases from J, with 19 bases in between. The CDR3 loop reads CSVVIPGRTITDTQYF. The DNA for the CDR3 is TGCAGCGTTGTAATACCGGGCAGAACCATCACAGATACGCAGTATTTT.

The chain has TRBV2 and TRBJ2-5; D may be TRBD2 (6 bases). Germline values: CDR1 SNHLY, CDR2 FYNNEI. The CDR3 length is 13 residues. V gave up 4 bases and J gave up 4 bases, with 10 bases separating them. CDR3 residues: CASSVLGGETQYF. The CDR3 coding sequence is TGTGCCAGCAGTGTTCTGGGGGGAGAGACCCAGTACTTC.

This clone was seen just once. This rearrangement joins TRBV6-4 to TRBJ1-2; perhaps TRBD1 as D (6 bases). The CDR3 totals 14 residues. V was shortened by 6 bases and J by 3 bases, with 14 bases between the two germline ends. Per the germline V gene, CDR1 is MRHNA and CDR2 is SNTAGT. The DNA for the CDR3 is TGTGCCAGCAGAAGGGGGGGGATGGACTATGGCTACACCTTC. Protein: CASRRGGMDYGYTF.

In nucleotides, the CDR3 is TGTGCCTGGAGTCCTCGGGACATAATGAACACTGAAGCTTTCTTT. This sequence encodes CAWSPRDIMNTEAFF. V usage is TRBV30 and J usage is TRBJ1-1; D possibly corresponds to TRBD1 (6 bases). The CDR3 spans 15 residues. The ends were cut back, 2 bases at V and 0 bases at J, with 13 bases in the middle. Per the germline V gene, CDR1 is GTSNPN and CDR2 is SVGIG (reference sequence).

V and J are TRBV7-9 and TRBJ2-7, with TRBD1 matching 8 bases. Germline loops: CDR1 SEHNR, CDR2 FQNEAQ (reference sequence). The CDR3 covers 17 residues. After removal of 2 bases from V and 3 bases from J, the junction contained 12 bases not matched to a gene. CDR3 nucleotide sequence: TGTGCCAGCAGCTTAAACAGGGAGACAGGGGCGTTCTACGAGCAGTACTTC. It codes for CASSLNRETGAFYEQYF.

The V call is TRBV28, the J call TRBJ2-7; unclear D gene. The V gene lost 5 bases and the J gene lost 2 bases, with 4 bases spanning the gap. CDR3 length: 11 residues. Per the germline V gene, CDR1 is MDHEN and CDR2 is SYDVKM. The CDR3 coding sequence is TGTGCCAGCAGTACTCCCTACGAGCAGTACTTC. Its protein product is CASSTPYEQYF. Full variable domain (missing parts from reference TRBV28 and TRBJ2-7): DVKVTQSSRYLVKRTGEKVFLECVQDMDHENMFWYRQDPGLGLRLIYFSYDVKMKEKGDIPEGYSVSREKKERFSLILESASTNQTSMYLCASSTPYEQYFGPGTRLTVT.

The chain couples TRBV30 to TRBJ1-1; D uncertain. Germline V CDR1 and CDR2: GTSNPN, SVGIG (reference sequence). The CDR3 spans 11 residues. The V end was cut by 6 bases, the J end by 8 bases, with 13 bases between. DNA for the CDR3: TGTGCCTGTTATCCGGCCAGCGAAGCTTTCTTT. Its translation: CACYPASEAFF. Supplemented by reference TRBV30 and TRBJ1-1, the full variable domain reads SQTIHQWPATLVQPVGSPLSLECTVEGTSNPNLYWYRQAAGRGLQLLFYSVGIGQISSEVPQNLSASRPQDRQFILSSKKLLLSDSGFYLCACYPASEAFFGQGTRLTVV.